The rows below give T cell receptor beta chains drawn from one sample of a study of blood T cell repertoires in COVID-19. Repertoires were generated with immunoSEQ multiplex PCR, while TCRdb's copy carries only in-frame clones and drops some. The repertoire includes over 200,000 clones, roughly nine tenths of them detected once, and roughly 12% sits in the top ten. The sequencing sample was made of peripheral blood. The origin of the receptors is a woman younger than 30 who had recovered from COVID-19. The CDR3 runs from the conserved cysteine through the conserved F or W. The D gene is left open where the match is weak. Clone size is given for some rows only: seen once, a few or many times, or a class if the clone is expanded.

-,TRBV30,TRBJ1-1,-,CAWRVGQGNTEAFF,TGTGCCTGGAGGGTGGGGCAGGGGAACACTGAAGCTTTCTTT
TRBD1,TRBV6-1,TRBJ2-7,-,CASSEGDWQGAFEQYF,TGTGCCAGCAGTGAAGGTGATTGGCAGGGGGCATTTGAGCAGTACTTC
TRBD2,TRBV4-1,TRBJ2-3,-,CASSLLLAGLTDTQYF,TGCGCCAGCAGCCTCCTACTAGCGGGATTGACAGATACGCAGTATTTT
TRBD2,TRBV29-1,TRBJ2-3,-,CSASRGSGGLTDTQYF,TGCAGCGCCTCCCGGGGGTCGGGAGGCCTCACAGATACGCAGTATTTT
TRBD2,TRBV4-1,TRBJ2-7,-,CASSDPSGAHYEQYF,TGCGCCAGCAGCGACCCTAGCGGGGCTCACTACGAGCAGTACTTC
TRBD1,TRBV2,TRBJ2-5,-,CASSEGRGFETQYF,TGTGCCAGCAGTGAAGGCAGGGGGTTCGAGACCCAGTACTTC
-,TRBV5-5,TRBJ1-2,once,CASSLSSETYGYTF,TGTGCCAGCAGCTTGTCATCGGAGACCTATGGCTACACCTTC
-,TRBV27,TRBJ2-7,-,CASSLGRTYEQYF,TGTGCCAGCAGTTTAGGCCGAACCTACGAGCAGTACTTC
TRBD1,TRBV5-1,TRBJ1-2,-,CASSFGDRVSYGYTF,TGCGCCAGCAGCTTCGGGGACAGGGTCAGCTATGGCTACACCTTC
TRBD2,TRBV7-3,TRBJ2-1,-,CASSRAGGNEQFF,TGTGCCAGCAGCCGAGCGGGAGGCAATGAGCAGTTCTTC
-,TRBV6-5,TRBJ2-3,-,CASSSVVAQYF,TGTGCCAGCAGTTCGGTAGTTGCGCAGTATTTT
-,TRBV30,TRBJ2-7,-,CAWSAWRGFSSYEQYF,TGTGCCTGGAGTGCTTGGAGGGGCTTTAGCTCCTACGAGCAGTACTTC
-,TRBV2,TRBJ1-1,once,CASSEFEGAEAFF,TGTGCCAGCAGTGAATTTGAGGGGGCTGAAGCTTTCTTT
-,TRBV6-6,TRBJ1-3,-,CASSSPEPSSGNTIYF,TGTGCCAGCAGTTCTCCTGAACCGAGCTCTGGAAACACCATATATTTT
TRBD1,TRBV27,TRBJ2-7,-,CASSRDRASYEQYF,TGTGCCAGCAGTCGGGACAGGGCGTCCTACGAGCAGTACTTC
TRBD1,TRBV29-1,TRBJ1-2,-,CSVERDRGF,TGCAGCGTTGAACGGGACAGGGGTTTC